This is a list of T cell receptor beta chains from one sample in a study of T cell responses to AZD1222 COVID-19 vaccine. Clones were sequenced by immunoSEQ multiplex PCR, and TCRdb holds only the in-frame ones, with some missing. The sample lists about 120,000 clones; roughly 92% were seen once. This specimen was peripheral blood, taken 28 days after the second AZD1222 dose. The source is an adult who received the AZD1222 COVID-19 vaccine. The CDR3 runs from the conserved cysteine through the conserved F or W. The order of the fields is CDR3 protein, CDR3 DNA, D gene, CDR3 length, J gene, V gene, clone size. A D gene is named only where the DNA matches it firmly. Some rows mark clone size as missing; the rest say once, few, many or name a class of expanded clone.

CASSIEQGANYGYTF TGTGCCAGCAGTATCGAGCAGGGAGCTAACTATGGCTACACCTTC . 15 TRBJ1-2 TRBV28 .
CSVESPGGLYEQYF TGCAGCGTTGAATCGCCAGGGGGTTTATACGAGCAGTACTTC TRBD1 14 TRBJ2-7 TRBV29-1 once
CASSSPTGDTQYF TGTGCCAGCAGTTCGCCGACTGGAGATACGCAGTATTTT . 13 TRBJ2-3 TRBV12-3/TRBV12-4 .
CARELRGRPQHF TGTGCCAGAGAACTGAGGGGTAGGCCCCAGCATTTT . 12 TRBJ1-5 TRBV9 .
CASSSLSSLRDNEQFF TGTGCCAGCAGTTCTTTAAGCTCCCTCCGAGACAATGAGCAGTTCTTC . 16 TRBJ2-1 TRBV7-2 .
CASSTGRGFANYGYTF TGTGCCAGCAGCACCGGACGGGGCTTCGCTAACTATGGCTACACCTTC . 16 TRBJ1-2 TRBV7-8 .
CASSLRPGGWLTSYEQYF TGTGCCAGCAGCTTGAGGCCAGGGGGCTGGTTGACCTCCTACGAGCAGTACTTC TRBD1 18 TRBJ2-7 TRBV5-5 .
CASSLNRLLAANMNTEAFF TGTGCCAGCAGCTTAAATAGGCTCTTGGCAGCGAATATGAACACTGAAGCTTTCTTT . 19 TRBJ1-1 TRBV7-3 .
CASSFDGGRGNTEAFF TGTGCCAGCAGCTTCGATGGGGGTAGGGGGAACACTGAAGCTTTCTTT . 16 TRBJ1-1 TRBV7-3 .
CASSSFPSGTSYEQYF TGTGCCAGCAGCTCTTTCCCTAGCGGGACATCCTACGAGCAGTACTTC TRBD2 16 TRBJ2-7 TRBV7-8 .
CAWSVHEEGDGAYGYTF TGTGCCTGGAGTGTACACGAGGAAGGGGACGGTGCCTATGGCTACACCTTC . 17 TRBJ1-2 TRBV30 .
CASSLWTSGNNEQFF TGTGCCAGCAGCCTTTGGACTAGCGGTAACAATGAGCAGTTCTTC TRBD2 15 TRBJ2-1 TRBV3-1/TRBV3-2 .
CASSQVLGVGEKLFF TGTGCCAGCAGCCAAGTACTAGGGGTCGGCGAAAAACTGTTTTTT . 15 TRBJ1-4 TRBV3-1/TRBV3-2 many
CASSYHSSEQYF TGTGCCAGCAGTTACCATTCCTCCGAGCAGTACTTC . 12 TRBJ2-7 TRBV2 .
CASRPNTGANEQFF TGCGCCAGCCGCCCTAATACAGGGGCCAATGAGCAGTTCTTC TRBD1 14 TRBJ2-1 TRBV5-1 .
CAWSSLNTDTQYF TGTGCCTGGAGTTCCTTAAACACAGATACGCAGTATTTT . 13 TRBJ2-3 TRBV30 .
CSAGDPPIPGANVLTF TGCAGCGCGGGGGACCCACCTATCCCTGGGGCCAACGTCCTGACTTTC . 16 TRBJ2-6 TRBV29-1 few
CASSYGEGASEKLFF TGTGCCAGCAGTTACGGAGAGGGGGCGAGTGAAAAACTGTTTTTT TRBD1 15 TRBJ1-4 TRBV6-6 .
CASRRRRRVGGTEAFF TGTGCCAGCAGACGCCGCAGGAGGGTCGGTGGCACTGAAGCTTTCTTT . 16 TRBJ1-1 TRBV21-1 once
CASSVKRGNTDTQYF TGTGCCAGCAGCGTAAAACGGGGGAATACAGATACGCAGTATTTT . 15 TRBJ2-3 TRBV9 once
CASSLEGGRGGETQYF TGTGCCAGCAGCTTGGAGGGCGGGAGGGGAGGTGAGACCCAGTACTTC TRBD2 16 TRBJ2-5 TRBV5-4 .
CAWRRLAGGTGELFF TGTGCCTGGAGGAGACTAGCGGGCGGCACCGGGGAGCTGTTTTTT TRBD2 15 TRBJ2-2 TRBV30 .
CASSSPEGQETQYF TGTGCCAGCAGCTCACCTGAGGGACAAGAGACCCAGTACTTC . 14 TRBJ2-5 TRBV5-4 .
CASSFGQELNTEQFF TGTGCCAGCAGCTTCGGACAGGAACTGAATACTGAGCAGTTCTTC TRBD1 15 TRBJ2-1 TRBV11-3 .
CASSLGLLEQYF TGTGCCAGCAGCTTGGGACTCCTCGAGCAGTACTTC . 12 TRBJ2-7 TRBV5-5 .
CASSSTSRVAFF TGTGCCAGCAGTAGCACCTCACGAGTTGCTTTCTTT . 12 TRBJ1-1 TRBV28 .
CASSQTGAFDEKLFF TGTGCCAGCAGTCAGACAGGGGCTTTTGATGAAAAACTGTTTTTT TRBD1 15 TRBJ1-4 TRBV28 .
CASSPGLNYNEQFF TGCGCCAGCAGTCCGGGACTGAACTACAATGAGCAGTTCTTC . 14 TRBJ2-1 TRBV5-1 .
CASILQGERFVAFF TGTGCCAGCATTCTTCAGGGTGAGAGATTTGTAGCTTTCTTT . 14 TRBJ1-1 TRBV28 .
CASSLVADGYTF TGTGCCAGCAGCTTGGTGGCCGATGGCTACACCTTC . 12 TRBJ1-2 TRBV7-9 .
CASSFSDQPQHF TGTGCCAGCAGTTTCAGCGATCAGCCCCAGCATTTT . 12 TRBJ1-5 TRBV28 .
CASSLGVGINEQFF TGCGCCAGCAGCTTGGGTGTCGGTATAAATGAGCAGTTCTTC . 14 TRBJ2-1 TRBV5-1 .
CASSRDSNQPQHF TGTGCCAGCAGTCGAGATAGCAATCAGCCCCAGCATTTT . 13 TRBJ1-5 TRBV27 .